Following are 9 T cell receptor beta chains from one sample sequenced in a study of OX40 agonist ivuxolimab in advanced cancers. Sequencing was performed with immunoSEQ multiplex PCR; in TCRdb, only in-frame clones are kept and a portion is missing. The table has about 88,000 clones, around nine tenths seen once. This specimen consisted of CD4+ or CD8+ T cells sorted from blood, obtained in a trial of the OX40 agonist ivuxolimab. The origin of the receptors is an adult with an advanced solid tumor such as melanoma, head and neck, liver or kidney cancer.

The chain has TRBV19 and TRBJ1-1; D call uncertain. The CDR3 loop spans 14 amino acids. Trimming shortened V by 7 bases and J by 1 base, and 13 bases separated the two germline ends. Looked up from germline, CDR1 is LNHDA and CDR2 is SQIVND (reference sequence). In DNA, the CDR3 is TGTGCCAGTACCCTTGGGTTAGAGAACACTGAAGCTTTCTTT. It encodes CASTLGLENTEAFF.

This rearrangement joins TRBV7-3 to TRBJ1-3, with D perhaps TRBD1 (5 bases). CDR3 length: 16 residues. Germline V gene lookup returns CDR1 SGHTA and CDR2 FQGTGA. The germline V and J ends were trimmed by 1 base and 4 bases, with 14 bases remaining between them. CDR3 coding DNA: TGTGCCAGCAGCTTAAATGCAGGGCCTGCGGGAAACACCATATATTTT. Translated: CASSLNAGPAGNTIYF.

The gene calls are TRBV19 and TRBJ2-7; TRBD2 matches 9 bases. Germline V lookup: CDR1 LNHDA, CDR2 SQIVND (reference sequence). This CDR3 is 19 amino acids long. J gave up 3 bases and V 0 bases, and 15 bases lay outside the gene matches. The CDR3 region is CASSIDRIGLSGGYYEQYF. The CDR3 DNA sequence: TGTGCCAGTAGTATAGATCGAATTGGGCTTAGCGGGGGTTACTACGAGCAGTACTTC.

The chain has TRBV10-3 and TRBJ2-7; TRBD2 agrees at 7 bases. This CDR3 contains 14 residues. Per germline, CDR1 ENHRY and CDR2 SYGVKD. V dropped 8 bases and J dropped 2; count of bases not matched to a gene: 9. The chain's CDR3 is CAIQAGKEPYEQYF. The CDR3 DNA reads TGTGCCATCCAAGCGGGAAAGGAACCCTACGAGCAGTACTTC.

The CDR3 DNA reads as TGTGCCAGCAGTGACCCAAGGCTTGGGGCCCTGGAGACCCAGTACTTC. Its protein product is CASSDPRLGALETQYF. The chain carries TRBV25-1 and TRBJ2-5; a possible D gene is TRBD1 (5 bases). Trimming took 3 bases from V and 5 from J, leaving 19 bases between them. The germline CDR1 and CDR2 sequences are MGHDK and SYGVNS. The CDR3 length is 16 residues.

The gene calls are TRBV28 and TRBJ2-4; 9 nucleotides align to TRBD2. Trimming took 3 bases from V and 1 from J; bases not matched to a gene: 10. In germline, CDR1 is MDHEN, CDR2 SYDVKM. The CDR3 extends over 18 amino acids. The CDR3 bases are TGTGCCAGCAGTTTTGGCAAGCGGGAGGATGGGGCCAAAAACATTCAGTACTTC. This translates into CASSFGKREDGAKNIQYF.

J is TRBJ2-7 and V is TRBV6-5, with D perhaps TRBD2 (5 bases). Trimming shortened V by 2 bases and J by 3 bases, and 8 bases separated the two germline ends. The CDR3 length is 13 residues. Germline V CDR1 and CDR2: MNHEY, SVGAGI. This chain's CDR3 is CASSYRRDYEQYF. The CDR3 region has the DNA TGTGCCAGCAGTTACCGCCGGGACTACGAGCAGTACTTC.

The V call is TRBV10-3, the J call TRBJ1-4; TRBD1 is a possible D gene (6 bases). The CDR3 spans 13 residues. Germline V gene data show CDR1 as ENHRY and CDR2 as SYGVKD. V was clipped by 5 bases and J by 8 bases, with 12 bases between them. CDR3 sequence (DNA): TGTGCCATCAGTCCACAGGGTGAAGAAAAACTGTTTTTT. It yields the protein CAISPQGEEKLFF.

The chain couples TRBV5-1 to TRBJ1-4; possible D gene TRBD1, 6 bases. CDR3 length equals 15 residues. Trimming removed 4 bases at V and 8 bases at J, with 18 bases between. CDR1 and CDR2 (germline): SGHRS, YFSETQ. The CDR3 DNA reads TGCGCCAGCAGCGCCCCCGACAGGAATGAGGAAAAACTGTTTTTT. This sequence encodes CASSAPDRNEEKLFF.